These 4 T cell receptor beta chains were sequenced from one sample in a study of cytomegalovirus exposure and HLA in healthy donors. The PCR used 60 Vbeta and 13 Jbeta primers. The method was immunoSEQ multiplex PCR; TCRdb's version includes in-frame clones alone and lacks a portion of them. The table records fewer than 120,000 clones, roughly three quarters of them present only once. The sample comprised PBMCs. All receptors come from a man aged 25-45 years in good health and CMV-seropositive.

The CDR3 reads CASSQVRDSIYGYTF. The CDR3 DNA follows: TGTGCCAGCAGCCAAGTGAGGGACAGCATTTACGGCTACACCTTC. V is TRBV14 and J is TRBJ1-2; TRBD1 matches 7 bases. The V gene's germline CDR1 is SGHDN and CDR2 FVKESK. Trimming cost V 1 base and J 8 bases; bases outside gene matches: 10. This CDR3 is 15 amino acids long.

The count of this clone is one. This chain joins TRBV6-5 and TRBJ2-7; possibly TRBD2 for D (5 bases). CDR3 length: 15 residues. Germline CDR1 and CDR2: MNHEY and SVGAGI. Deletions cut 2 bases from V and 0 bases from J, with 11 bases between. CDR3 amino acids: CASSYGSARSYEQYF. The DNA for the CDR3 is TGTGCCAGCAGTTACGGGAGTGCTCGCTCCTACGAGCAGTACTTC.

The chain recombines TRBV5-8 with TRBJ1-4; possible D gene TRBD1, 5 bases. Trimming cost V 1 base and J 0 bases, with 13 bases left between them. CDR3 length: 17 amino acids. Germline-derived CDR1 and CDR2 are SGHTS and YDEGEE. The CDR3 region is CASSLFRDLATNEKLFF. Here the CDR3 DNA reads TGTGCCAGCAGCTTGTTCAGGGACTTAGCAACTAATGAAAAACTGTTTTTT. The complete variable domain, with remaining parts taken from reference TRBV5-8 and TRBJ1-4, reads EAGVTQSPTHLIKTRGQQATLRCSPISGHTSVYWYQQALGLGLQFLLWYDEGEERNRGNFPPRFSGRQFPNYSSELNVNALELEDSALYLCASSLFRDLATNEKLFFGSGTQLSVL.

In this sample, this clone turned up once. This chain links TRBV18 with TRBJ1-5; 7 bases are a match to TRBD1. The germline gives CDR1 KGHSH, CDR2 LQKENI. The trim removed 4 bases at V and 2 bases at J, leaving 5 bases unmatched. The CDR3 runs 15 residues. CDR3 loop: CASSLTTGGNQPQHF. The CDR3 region has the DNA TGTGCCAGCTCACTAACCACAGGGGGCAATCAGCCCCAGCATTTT.